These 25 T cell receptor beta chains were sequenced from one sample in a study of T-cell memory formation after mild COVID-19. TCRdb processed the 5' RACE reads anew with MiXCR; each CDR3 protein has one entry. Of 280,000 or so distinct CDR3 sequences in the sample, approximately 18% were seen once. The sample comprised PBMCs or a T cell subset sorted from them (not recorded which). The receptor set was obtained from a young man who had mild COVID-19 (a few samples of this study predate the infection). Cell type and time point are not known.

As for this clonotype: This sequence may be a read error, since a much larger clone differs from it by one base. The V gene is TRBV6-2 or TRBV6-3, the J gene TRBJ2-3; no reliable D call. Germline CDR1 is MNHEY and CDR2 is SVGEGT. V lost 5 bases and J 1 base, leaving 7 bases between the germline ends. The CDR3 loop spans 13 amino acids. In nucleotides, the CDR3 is TGTGCCAGCAGTAACGGCGGCACAGATACGCAGTATTTT. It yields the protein CASSNGGTDTQYF.

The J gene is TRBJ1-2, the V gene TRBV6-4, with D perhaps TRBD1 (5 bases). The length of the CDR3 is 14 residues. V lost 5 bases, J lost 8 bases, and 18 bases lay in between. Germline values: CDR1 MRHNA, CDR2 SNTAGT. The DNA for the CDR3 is TGTGCCAGCAGTCCGAGGCCTAGGGACGGCGGCTACACCTTC. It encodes CASSPRPRDGGYTF.

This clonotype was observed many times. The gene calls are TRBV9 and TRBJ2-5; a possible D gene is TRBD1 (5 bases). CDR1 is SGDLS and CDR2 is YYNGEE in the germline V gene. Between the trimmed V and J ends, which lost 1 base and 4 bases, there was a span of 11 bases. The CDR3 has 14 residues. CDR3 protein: CASSVNQGRETQYF. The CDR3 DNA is TGTGCCAGCAGCGTAAACCAGGGCAGAGAGACCCAGTACTTC. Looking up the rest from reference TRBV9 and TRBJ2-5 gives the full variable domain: DSGVTQTPKHLITATGQRVTLRCSPRSGDLSVYWYQQSLDQGLQFLIQYYNGEERAKGNILERFSAQQFPDLHSELNLSSLELGDSALYFCASSVNQGRETQYFGPGTRLLVL.

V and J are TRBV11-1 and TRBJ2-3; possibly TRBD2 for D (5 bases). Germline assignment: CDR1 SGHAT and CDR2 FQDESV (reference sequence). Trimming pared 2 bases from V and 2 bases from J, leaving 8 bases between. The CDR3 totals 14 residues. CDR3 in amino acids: CASSLRDLTDTQYF. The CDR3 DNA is TGTGCCAGCAGCTTACGGGATCTCACAGATACGCAGTATTTT.

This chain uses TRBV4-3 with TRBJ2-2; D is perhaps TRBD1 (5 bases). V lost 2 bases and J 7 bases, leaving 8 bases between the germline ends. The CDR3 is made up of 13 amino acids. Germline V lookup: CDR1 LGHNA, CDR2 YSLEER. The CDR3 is CASSQRGFGELFF. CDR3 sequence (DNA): TGCGCCAGCAGCCAAAGGGGCTTCGGGGAGCTGTTTTTT.

The CDR3 DNA sequence: TGTGCCAGCAGTCTTTCAGGCAAGCAAGAGACCCAGTACTTC. Its translation is CASSLSGKQETQYF. The chain has TRBV28 and TRBJ2-5; D is ambiguous. Trimming removed 5 bases from V and 2 bases from J, with 12 bases in between. The CDR3 runs 14 residues. CDR1 and CDR2 (germline): MDHEN, SYDVKM.

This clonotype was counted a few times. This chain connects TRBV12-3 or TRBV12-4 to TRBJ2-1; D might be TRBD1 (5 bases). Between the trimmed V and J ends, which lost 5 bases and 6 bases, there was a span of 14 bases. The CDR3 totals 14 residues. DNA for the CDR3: TGTGCCAGCAGTCCGACCTTTCAGGGCAATGAGCAGTTCTTC. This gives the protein CASSPTFQGNEQFF.

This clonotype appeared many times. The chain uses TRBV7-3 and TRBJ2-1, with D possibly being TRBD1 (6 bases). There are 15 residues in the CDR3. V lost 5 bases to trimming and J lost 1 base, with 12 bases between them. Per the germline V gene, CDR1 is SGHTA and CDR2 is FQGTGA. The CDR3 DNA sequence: TGTGCCAGCAGCCCACAGGGTTGGTCCTACAATGAGCAGTTCTTC. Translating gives CASSPQGWSYNEQFF. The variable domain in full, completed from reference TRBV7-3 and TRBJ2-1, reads GAGVSQTPSNKVTEKGKYVELRCDPISGHTALYWYRQSLGQGPEFLIYFQGTGAADDSGLPNDRFFAVRPEGSVSTLKIQRTERGDSAVYLCASSPQGWSYNEQFFGPGTRLTVL.

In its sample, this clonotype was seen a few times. DNA for the CDR3: TGTGCCATCAGCAACCAGGGACTAGCGGGGCAGCGAGGCAATGAGCAGTTCTTC. The encoded protein is CAISNQGLAGQRGNEQFF. The chain links TRBV10-3 to TRBJ2-1, with 13 nucleotides matching TRBD2. From germline, CDR1 is ENHRY and CDR2 SYGVKD. This CDR3 is built from 18 residues. V shed 6 bases, J shed 6 bases, and the junction held 14 bases outside the gene matches.

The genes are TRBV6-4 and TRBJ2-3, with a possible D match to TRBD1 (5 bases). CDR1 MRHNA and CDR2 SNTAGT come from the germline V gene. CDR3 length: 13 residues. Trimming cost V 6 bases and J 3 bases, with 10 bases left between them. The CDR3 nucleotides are TGTGCCAGCAGCGCCAGGGAAACAGATACGCAGTATTTT. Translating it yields CASSARETDTQYF.

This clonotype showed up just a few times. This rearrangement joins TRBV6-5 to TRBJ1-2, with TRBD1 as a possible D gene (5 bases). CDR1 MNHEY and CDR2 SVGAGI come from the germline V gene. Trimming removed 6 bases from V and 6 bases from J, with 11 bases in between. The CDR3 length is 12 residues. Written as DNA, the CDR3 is TGTGCCAGCAGCCCGGACACCAATGGCTACACCTTC. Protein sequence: CASSPDTNGYTF.

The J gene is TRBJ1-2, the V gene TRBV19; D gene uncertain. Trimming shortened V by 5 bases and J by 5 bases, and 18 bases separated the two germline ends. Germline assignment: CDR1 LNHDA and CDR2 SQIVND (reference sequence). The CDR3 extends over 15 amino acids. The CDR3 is CASSREGTPGYGYTF. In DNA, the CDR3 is TGTGCCAGTAGTCGAGAGGGAACACCGGGGTATGGCTACACCTTC.

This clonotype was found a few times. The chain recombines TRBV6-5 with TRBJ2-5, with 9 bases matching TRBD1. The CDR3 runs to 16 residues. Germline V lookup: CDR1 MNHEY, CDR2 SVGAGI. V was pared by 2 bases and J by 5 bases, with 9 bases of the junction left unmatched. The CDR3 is CASSYQKQGAGETQYF. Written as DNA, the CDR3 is TGTGCCAGCAGTTACCAGAAACAGGGGGCCGGGGAGACCCAGTACTTC.

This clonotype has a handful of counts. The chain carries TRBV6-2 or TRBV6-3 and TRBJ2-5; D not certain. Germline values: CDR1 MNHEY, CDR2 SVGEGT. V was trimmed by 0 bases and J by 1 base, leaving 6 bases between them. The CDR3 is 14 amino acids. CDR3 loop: CASSYSNSQETQYF. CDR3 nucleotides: TGTGCCAGCAGTTACTCGAACAGCCAAGAGACCCAGTACTTC.

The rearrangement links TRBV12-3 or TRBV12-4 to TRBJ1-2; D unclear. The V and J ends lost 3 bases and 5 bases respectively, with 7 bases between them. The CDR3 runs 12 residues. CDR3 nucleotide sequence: TGTGCCAGCAGTTTCCCGGGTTATGGCTACACCTTC. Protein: CASSFPGYGYTF.

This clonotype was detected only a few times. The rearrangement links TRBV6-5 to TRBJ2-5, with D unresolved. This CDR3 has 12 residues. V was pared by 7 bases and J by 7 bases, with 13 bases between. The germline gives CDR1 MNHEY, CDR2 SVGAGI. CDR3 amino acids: CASKASGATQYF. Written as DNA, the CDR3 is TGTGCCAGCAAGGCTAGTGGAGCGACCCAGTACTTC.

CDR3 sequence: CASSIRQGESDTQYF. The CDR3 DNA is TGTGCCAGCAGCATTAGACAGGGGGAATCAGATACGCAGTATTTT. The chain links TRBV7-9 to TRBJ2-3; 9 bases map to TRBD1. The V gene's germline CDR1 is SEHNR and CDR2 FQNEAQ (reference sequence). The junction had 7 bases not matched to a gene; V was cut back by 5 bases and J by 4 bases. CDR3 length: 15 residues. Full variable domain (rest looked up from reference TRBV7-9 and TRBJ2-3): DTGVSQNPRHKITKRGQNVTFRCDPISEHNRLYWYRQTLGQGPEFLTYFQNEAQLEKSRLLSDRFSAERPKGSFSTLEIQRTEQGDSAMYLCASSIRQGESDTQYFGPGTRLTVL.

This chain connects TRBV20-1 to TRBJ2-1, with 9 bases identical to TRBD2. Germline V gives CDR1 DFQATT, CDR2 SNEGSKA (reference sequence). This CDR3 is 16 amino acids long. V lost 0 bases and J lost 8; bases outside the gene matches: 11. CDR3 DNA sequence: TGCAGTGCTAGAGACATCCCTAGCGGGGTGTTGGATGAGCAGTTCTTC. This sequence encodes CSARDIPSGVLDEQFF.

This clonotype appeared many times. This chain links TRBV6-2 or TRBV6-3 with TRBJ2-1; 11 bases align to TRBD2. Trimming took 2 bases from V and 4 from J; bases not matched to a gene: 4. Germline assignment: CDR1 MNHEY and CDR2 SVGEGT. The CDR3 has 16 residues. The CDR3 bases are TGTGCCAGCAGTTACCTAGCGGGGGGTATATACAATGAGCAGTTCTTC. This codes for CASSYLAGGIYNEQFF.

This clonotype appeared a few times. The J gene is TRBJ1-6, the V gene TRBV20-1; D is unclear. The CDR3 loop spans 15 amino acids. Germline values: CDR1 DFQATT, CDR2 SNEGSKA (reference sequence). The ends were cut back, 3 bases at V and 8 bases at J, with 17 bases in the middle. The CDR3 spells CSARHQSSGDSPLHF. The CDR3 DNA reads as TGCAGTGCTAGGCATCAGTCTTCGGGAGATTCACCCCTCCACTTT.

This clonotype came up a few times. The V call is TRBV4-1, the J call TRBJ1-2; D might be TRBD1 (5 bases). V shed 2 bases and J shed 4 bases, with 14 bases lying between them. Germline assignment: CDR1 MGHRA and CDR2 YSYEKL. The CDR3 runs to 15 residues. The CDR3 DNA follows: TGCGCCAGCAGCCAACGTCTCCCAGGGCCCTATGGCTACACCTTC. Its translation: CASSQRLPGPYGYTF.

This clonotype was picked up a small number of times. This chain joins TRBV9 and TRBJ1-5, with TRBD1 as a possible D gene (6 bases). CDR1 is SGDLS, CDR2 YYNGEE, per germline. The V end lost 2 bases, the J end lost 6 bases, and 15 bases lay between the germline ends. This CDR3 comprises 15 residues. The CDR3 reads CASSVQAGAGQPQHF. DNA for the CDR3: TGTGCCAGCAGCGTCCAGGCAGGGGCTGGTCAGCCCCAGCATTTT.

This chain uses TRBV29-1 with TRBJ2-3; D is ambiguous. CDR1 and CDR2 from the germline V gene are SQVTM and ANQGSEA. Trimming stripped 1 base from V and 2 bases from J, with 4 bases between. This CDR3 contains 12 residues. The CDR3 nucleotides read TGCAGCGTTGAAGTGGACACAGATACGCAGTATTTT. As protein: CSVEVDTDTQYF.

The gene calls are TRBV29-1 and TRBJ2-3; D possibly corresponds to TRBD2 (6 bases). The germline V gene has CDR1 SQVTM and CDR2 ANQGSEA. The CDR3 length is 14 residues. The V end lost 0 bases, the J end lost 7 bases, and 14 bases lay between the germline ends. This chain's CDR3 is CSVEEGRGTNTQYF. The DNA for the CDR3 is TGCAGCGTTGAAGAGGGTCGGGGGACGAATACGCAGTATTTT.

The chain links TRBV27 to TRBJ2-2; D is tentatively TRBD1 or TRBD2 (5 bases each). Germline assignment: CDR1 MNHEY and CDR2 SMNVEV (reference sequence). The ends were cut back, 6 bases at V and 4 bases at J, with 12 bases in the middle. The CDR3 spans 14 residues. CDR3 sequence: CASSFGTLTGELFF. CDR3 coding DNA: TGTGCCAGCAGCTTTGGGACCCTCACCGGGGAGCTGTTTTTT.